Listed below are T cell receptor beta chains from one sample, sequenced in a study of blood T cell repertoires in COVID-19. Profiled with immunoSEQ multiplex PCR; TCRdb holds only in-frame clones, not every one. The sample shows some 140,000 clones, about four fifths of them seen only once. Sequenced material: PBMCs or T cells enriched from blood (not recorded which). The source of these receptors is a middle-aged man with acute COVID-19. Both conserved end residues are part of each CDR3. D genes are given only for firm matches. Clone size appears in some rows only: once, few, many, or a class for an expanded clone.

clone size: -
V gene: TRBV4-3
D gene: TRBD2
J gene: TRBJ2-1
CDR3 DNA: TGCGCCAGCAGCCAAGATATACTAGCGGGAGTCTCCTACAATGAGCAGTTCTTC
CDR3 protein: CASSQDILAGVSYNEQFF

clone size: -
V gene: TRBV19
D gene: -
J gene: TRBJ1-6
CDR3 DNA: TGTGCCAGTAGGGATACAGTCGATAATAATTCACCCCTCCACTTT
CDR3 protein: CASRDTVDNNSPLHF

clone size: -
V gene: TRBV5-1
D gene: TRBD2
J gene: TRBJ2-1
CDR3 DNA: TGCGCCAGCAGTATTAGCGGGAACCCGCACAATGAGCAGTTCTTC
CDR3 protein: CASSISGNPHNEQFF

clone size: -
V gene: TRBV27
D gene: TRBD2
J gene: TRBJ2-1
CDR3 DNA: TGTGCCAGCAGTTTAAGCGGGGGACACTACAATGAGCAGTTCTTC
CDR3 protein: CASSLSGGHYNEQFF

clone size: -
V gene: TRBV5-4
D gene: TRBD2
J gene: TRBJ2-1
CDR3 DNA: TGTGCCAGCAGCTCGGCCTCCGGGGGGAATGAGCAGTTCTTC
CDR3 protein: CASSSASGGNEQFF

clone size: -
V gene: TRBV28
D gene: TRBD2
J gene: TRBJ2-1
CDR3 DNA: TGTGCCAGCAGTTTAATAGGCCTAGCGGGGGCCTACAATGAGCAGTTCTTC
CDR3 protein: CASSLIGLAGAYNEQFF

clone size: -
V gene: TRBV7-2
D gene: TRBD2
J gene: TRBJ2-1
CDR3 DNA: TGTGCCAGCAGCTTGCGGGAGAGCTCCTACAATGAGCAGTTCTTC
CDR3 protein: CASSLRESSYNEQFF

clone size: -
V gene: TRBV2
D gene: -
J gene: TRBJ2-5
CDR3 DNA: TGTGCCACCGAGCAGGGGGGAGAGACCCAGTACTTC
CDR3 protein: CATEQGGETQYF

clone size: -
V gene: TRBV29-1
D gene: TRBD2
J gene: TRBJ2-6
CDR3 DNA: TGCAGCGTTCGGGAGGGCCGACATAGCTCTGGGGCCAACGTCCTGACTTTC
CDR3 protein: CSVREGRHSSGANVLTF

clone size: -
V gene: TRBV5-4
D gene: TRBD2
J gene: TRBJ2-5
CDR3 DNA: TGTGCCAGCAGCGGGGGGGAAGGGGTCGGAGAGACCCAGTACTTC
CDR3 protein: CASSGGEGVGETQYF

clone size: -
V gene: TRBV13
D gene: -
J gene: TRBJ2-1
CDR3 DNA: TGTGCCAGCAGCTCCGACAGTACCTACAATGAGCAGTTCTTC
CDR3 protein: CASSSDSTYNEQFF

clone size: -
V gene: TRBV18
D gene: -
J gene: TRBJ2-1
CDR3 DNA: TGTGCCAGCTCACCGGACAGAGACAATGAGCAGTTCTTC
CDR3 protein: CASSPDRDNEQFF

clone size: -
V gene: TRBV14
D gene: TRBD1
J gene: TRBJ2-7
CDR3 DNA: TGTGCCAGCAGCCAGGCGCCGGGACAGGGGTTTACCCCCTACGAGCAGTACTTC
CDR3 protein: CASSQAPGQGFTPYEQYF

clone size: -
V gene: TRBV28
D gene: -
J gene: TRBJ2-1
CDR3 DNA: TGTGCCAGCAGTCCCCGCCTAGCATATGATGAGCAGTTCTTC
CDR3 protein: CASSPRLAYDEQFF

clone size: -
V gene: TRBV13
D gene: TRBD1
J gene: TRBJ1-1
CDR3 DNA: TGTGCCAGCAGCAAGGACAGGGGGCGGGTGGGCACTGAAGCTTTCTTT
CDR3 protein: CASSKDRGRVGTEAFF

clone size: -
V gene: TRBV13
D gene: -
J gene: TRBJ2-1
CDR3 DNA: TGTGCCAGCAGCTTAGGCCTTAGGGCTAGCCTTGAGCAGTTCTTC
CDR3 protein: CASSLGLRASLEQFF

clone size: once
V gene: TRBV24-1
D gene: TRBD2
J gene: TRBJ2-1
CDR3 DNA: TGTGCCACCAGTGAATTGACTAGCGGAGGGGGGGATGAGCAGTTCTTC
CDR3 protein: CATSELTSGGGDEQFF

clone size: -
V gene: TRBV20-1
D gene: -
J gene: TRBJ1-1
CDR3 DNA: TGCAGTGCTAGTATGGCAGGGGACACTGAAGCTTTCTTT
CDR3 protein: CSASMAGDTEAFF

clone size: -
V gene: TRBV11-2
D gene: -
J gene: TRBJ1-1
CDR3 DNA: TGTGCCAGCAGCGGCCAGGGGAGCGGTGAAGCTTTCTTT
CDR3 protein: CASSGQGSGEAFF

clone size: -
V gene: TRBV6-6
D gene: -
J gene: TRBJ1-2
CDR3 DNA: TGTGCCAGCATTTACGAAGGAGGAGGCTACACCTTC
CDR3 protein: CASIYEGGGYTF

clone size: -
V gene: TRBV5-6
D gene: -
J gene: TRBJ1-2
CDR3 DNA: TGTGCCAGCAGCTTGTTTCCGGCGGCTGGCTACACCTTC
CDR3 protein: CASSLFPAAGYTF

clone size: -
V gene: TRBV7-9
D gene: -
J gene: TRBJ2-3
CDR3 DNA: TGTGCCAGCAGCTTAAGGGGATTAGACACAGATACGCAGTATTTT
CDR3 protein: CASSLRGLDTDTQYF

clone size: -
V gene: TRBV4-1
D gene: -
J gene: TRBJ2-5
CDR3 DNA: TGCGCCAGCAGCCAAGATAAAGGGGGCCAAGAGACCCAGTACTTC
CDR3 protein: CASSQDKGGQETQYF

clone size: -
V gene: TRBV4-2
D gene: -
J gene: TRBJ2-1
CDR3 DNA: TGTGCCAGCGACGCGGGGTTTGAGCAGTTCTTC
CDR3 protein: CASDAGFEQFF

clone size: -
V gene: TRBV7-2
D gene: TRBD1
J gene: TRBJ1-1
CDR3 DNA: TGTGCCAGCAGCTTAACTGGACAGGGGATGTCAACTGAAGCTTTCTTT
CDR3 protein: CASSLTGQGMSTEAFF

clone size: -
V gene: TRBV5-6
D gene: -
J gene: TRBJ2-7
CDR3 DNA: TGTGCCAGCAGCTTGGAACGGGGGTCGTGGTCCTACGAGCAGTACTTC
CDR3 protein: CASSLERGSWSYEQYF

clone size: -
V gene: TRBV10-3
D gene: -
J gene: TRBJ1-1
CDR3 DNA: TGTGCCATCAGTGATTCCGGGACAAGCAGGACTGAAGCTTTCTTT
CDR3 protein: CAISDSGTSRTEAFF

clone size: -
V gene: TRBV21-1
D gene: -
J gene: TRBJ2-7
CDR3 DNA: TGTGCCAGCAGCAATTTGGGGCCCAGGGCAGGTAGGTCCTACGAGCAGTACTTC
CDR3 protein: CASSNLGPRAGRSYEQYF

clone size: -
V gene: TRBV7-9
D gene: TRBD1
J gene: TRBJ1-2
CDR3 DNA: TGTGCCAGCAGCCAATCCGACAGGGAGAAAGGCTACACCTTC
CDR3 protein: CASSQSDREKGYTF

clone size: -
V gene: TRBV16
D gene: TRBD1
J gene: TRBJ2-1
CDR3 DNA: TGTGCCAGCAGCCGAGGACAGGGTAATGAGCAGTTCTTC
CDR3 protein: CASSRGQGNEQFF

clone size: -
V gene: TRBV6-2/TRBV6-3
D gene: TRBD1
J gene: TRBJ1-5
CDR3 DNA: TGTGCCAGCAGTTACACAGGGGGCGATCAGCCCCAGCATTTT
CDR3 protein: CASSYTGGDQPQHF

clone size: -
V gene: TRBV11-3
D gene: TRBD2
J gene: TRBJ2-5
CDR3 DNA: TGTGCCAGCAGCCCGGGACTAGTAGATTACGAGACCCAGTACTTC
CDR3 protein: CASSPGLVDYETQYF

clone size: -
V gene: TRBV23-1
D gene: -
J gene: TRBJ2-3
CDR3 DNA: TGCGCCAGCAGTCCCCAGGGAGGTGTCACGCAGTATTTT
CDR3 protein: CASSPQGGVTQYF

clone size: -
V gene: TRBV6-5
D gene: -
J gene: TRBJ1-1
CDR3 DNA: TGTGCCAGCAGGGAGGCTCACGGGGACACTGAAGCTTTCTTT
CDR3 protein: CASREAHGDTEAFF

clone size: -
V gene: TRBV7-9
D gene: TRBD1
J gene: TRBJ1-5
CDR3 DNA: TGTGCCAGCAGCGAAGGGACAGCCAGCAATCAGCCCCAGCATTTT
CDR3 protein: CASSEGTASNQPQHF

clone size: -
V gene: TRBV5-1
D gene: -
J gene: TRBJ2-3
CDR3 DNA: TGCGCCAGCAGCTTGGAACAGGGCACAGATACGCAGTATTTT
CDR3 protein: CASSLEQGTDTQYF

clone size: -
V gene: TRBV28
D gene: TRBD1
J gene: TRBJ1-6
CDR3 DNA: TGTGCCAGCGGGACCACAGGGGAGGTGGATTCACCCCTCCACTTT
CDR3 protein: CASGTTGEVDSPLHF

clone size: -
V gene: TRBV11-2
D gene: -
J gene: TRBJ1-1
CDR3 DNA: TGTGCCAGCAGCTTAGATCGGGACAATGAAGCTTTCTTT
CDR3 protein: CASSLDRDNEAFF

clone size: -
V gene: TRBV28
D gene: -
J gene: TRBJ1-5
CDR3 DNA: TGTGCCAGCAGTTTACGACGGGGGACCAGCAATCAGCCCCAGCATTTT
CDR3 protein: CASSLRRGTSNQPQHF

clone size: -
V gene: TRBV19
D gene: -
J gene: TRBJ1-1
CDR3 DNA: TGTGCCAGTAGTAACCCTCAGATGAACACTGAAGCTTTCTTT
CDR3 protein: CASSNPQMNTEAFF

clone size: once
V gene: TRBV6-5
D gene: TRBD2
J gene: TRBJ2-7
CDR3 DNA: TGTGCCAGCAGTTACTCCCTCCTAGCGGTCTACGAGCAGTACTTC
CDR3 protein: CASSYSLLAVYEQYF

clone size: -
V gene: TRBV5-1
D gene: -
J gene: TRBJ2-7
CDR3 DNA: TGCGCCAGCAGCTTGGGGGGCCGGGAGCAGTACTTC
CDR3 protein: CASSLGGREQYF

clone size: -
V gene: TRBV5-1
D gene: -
J gene: TRBJ2-7
CDR3 DNA: TGCGCCAGCAGCTTGGATCAGGAAGACGAGCAGTACTTC
CDR3 protein: CASSLDQEDEQYF

clone size: -
V gene: TRBV19
D gene: -
J gene: TRBJ2-2
CDR3 DNA: TGTGCCAGTAGTACATCCACCGGGGAGCTGTTTTTT
CDR3 protein: CASSTSTGELFF

clone size: -
V gene: TRBV6-5
D gene: -
J gene: TRBJ1-1
CDR3 DNA: TGTGCCAGCAAGAGGGCGGAGAACACTGAAGCTTTCTTT
CDR3 protein: CASKRAENTEAFF

clone size: few
V gene: TRBV4-1
D gene: -
J gene: TRBJ2-7
CDR3 DNA: TGCGCCAGCAGCCAAGATCCGGGGGTCTCCTACGAGCAGTACTTC
CDR3 protein: CASSQDPGVSYEQYF

clone size: -
V gene: TRBV28
D gene: TRBD1
J gene: TRBJ1-2
CDR3 DNA: TGTGCCAGCAGTTCAGGGGGCGCTAACTATGGCTACACCTTC
CDR3 protein: CASSSGGANYGYTF

clone size: -
V gene: TRBV6-5
D gene: -
J gene: TRBJ2-1
CDR3 DNA: TGTGCCAGCAGTTACTCTTTAAGCGGCAATGAGCAGTTCTTC
CDR3 protein: CASSYSLSGNEQFF

clone size: -
V gene: TRBV4-3
D gene: -
J gene: TRBJ1-1
CDR3 DNA: TGCGCCAGCAGCCAAGATCAGGGCATAGGGGAACCGAGTACTGAAGCTTTCTTT
CDR3 protein: CASSQDQGIGEPSTEAFF

clone size: -
V gene: TRBV6-5
D gene: TRBD1
J gene: TRBJ2-6
CDR3 DNA: TGTGCCAGCCACCCCTCGGCGACAGGGACCGTGACTTTC
CDR3 protein: CASHPSATGTVTF

clone size: -
V gene: TRBV29-1
D gene: -
J gene: TRBJ2-5
CDR3 DNA: TGCAGCGTTGAGTTTCACCAGGGCCAAGAGACCCAGTACTTC
CDR3 protein: CSVEFHQGQETQYF

clone size: -
V gene: TRBV7-9
D gene: -
J gene: TRBJ1-4
CDR3 DNA: TGTGCCAGCAGGCCTACAGGTTCCAATGAAAAACTGTTTTTT
CDR3 protein: CASRPTGSNEKLFF

clone size: -
V gene: TRBV5-1
D gene: -
J gene: TRBJ1-2
CDR3 DNA: TGCGCCAGCAGCTTGGTGCGGGGCGAGGATGGCTACACCTTC
CDR3 protein: CASSLVRGEDGYTF

clone size: -
V gene: TRBV28
D gene: TRBD1
J gene: TRBJ1-6
CDR3 DNA: TGTGCCAGCAGTACCGGACAGGGCTGGAATTCACCCCTCCACTTT
CDR3 protein: CASSTGQGWNSPLHF

clone size: -
V gene: TRBV19
D gene: -
J gene: TRBJ1-5
CDR3 DNA: TGTGCCAGTAGTGGGGGGGAATTCGGCAATCAGCCCCAGCATTTT
CDR3 protein: CASSGGEFGNQPQHF

clone size: -
V gene: TRBV29-1
D gene: -
J gene: TRBJ2-3
CDR3 DNA: TGCAGCATAACCCCAGGATCAGTCACAGATACGCAGTATTTT
CDR3 protein: CSITPGSVTDTQYF

clone size: -
V gene: TRBV28
D gene: TRBD2
J gene: TRBJ2-7
CDR3 DNA: TGTGCCAGCAGTTTAGGTTCTAGCGGGAGGGCCTTCTACGAGCAGTACTTC
CDR3 protein: CASSLGSSGRAFYEQYF

clone size: -
V gene: TRBV5-1
D gene: -
J gene: TRBJ1-2
CDR3 DNA: TGCGCCAGCAGCTTTGGCGAGGGGGATGGCTACACCTTC
CDR3 protein: CASSFGEGDGYTF

clone size: -
V gene: TRBV11-3
D gene: TRBD2
J gene: TRBJ2-3
CDR3 DNA: TGTGCCAGCAGCCCCGGGACTAGCGGGAGGTTCACAGATACGCAGTATTTT
CDR3 protein: CASSPGTSGRFTDTQYF

clone size: -
V gene: TRBV27
D gene: TRBD2
J gene: TRBJ2-2
CDR3 DNA: TGTGCCAGCAGGACCGGGACTACCGTTAACACCGGGGAGCTGTTTTTT
CDR3 protein: CASRTGTTVNTGELFF